Listed below are T cell receptor beta chains from one sample, sequenced in a study of T cells after yellow fever vaccination. TCRdb reanalysed the 5' RACE reads using MiXCR and keeps one entry per CDR3 protein. The sample lists 300,000 to 450,000 distinct CDR3 sequences, 6.2% seen once, with over 12% in the top ten. Here the sequenced sample was PBMCs, taken 5 days after the yellow fever booster vaccination. The receptors were gathered from a man younger than 45 who received the YFV17D yellow fever vaccine. CDR3s include the opening cysteine and the closing phenylalanine or tryptophan. Fields, in order: D gene, J gene, V gene, clone size, CDR3 protein, CDR3 DNA. A D gene is named only where the DNA matches it firmly. Clone size is given for some rows only: seen once, a few or many times, or a class if the clone is expanded.

D gene: NA
J gene: TRBJ2-7
V gene: TRBV24-1
clone size: many
CDR3 protein: CATSVSGEQYF
CDR3 DNA: TGTGCCACCAGTGTGTCAGGGGAGCAGTACTTC

D gene: TRBD2
J gene: TRBJ2-3
V gene: TRBV5-1
clone size: many
CDR3 protein: CASSVIAGIADTQYF
CDR3 DNA: TGCGCCAGCAGCGTTATAGCGGGAATTGCAGATACGCAGTATTTT

D gene: TRBD2
J gene: TRBJ2-1
V gene: TRBV14
clone size: many
CDR3 protein: CASSQAGLKGYNEQFF
CDR3 DNA: TGTGCCAGCAGCCAAGCGGGACTAAAGGGTTACAATGAGCAGTTCTTC

D gene: NA
J gene: TRBJ2-7
V gene: TRBV7-2
clone size: many
CDR3 protein: CASSSTGWSSYEQYF
CDR3 DNA: TGTGCCAGCAGCAGCACGGGCTGGAGCTCCTACGAGCAGTACTTC

D gene: NA
J gene: TRBJ2-7
V gene: TRBV18
clone size: many
CDR3 protein: CASSHTRASLTYEQYF
CDR3 DNA: TGTGCCAGCTCACATACCAGGGCCTCGCTTACCTACGAGCAGTACTTC

D gene: TRBD2
J gene: TRBJ2-2
V gene: TRBV10-3
clone size: NA
CDR3 protein: CAISQDQREILDTGELFF
CDR3 DNA: TGTGCCATCAGCCAAGATCAGCGGGAGATTCTTGACACCGGGGAGCTGTTTTTT

D gene: NA
J gene: TRBJ2-3
V gene: TRBV20-1
clone size: NA
CDR3 protein: CSVEEDTQYF
CDR3 DNA: TGCAGTGTGGAGGAGGATACGCAGTATTTT

D gene: TRBD1
J gene: TRBJ2-5
V gene: TRBV30
clone size: many
CDR3 protein: CAYTGTAQETQYF
CDR3 DNA: TGTGCCTATACCGGGACAGCGCAAGAGACCCAGTACTTC

D gene: NA
J gene: TRBJ2-1
V gene: TRBV5-1
clone size: few
CDR3 protein: CASSLEASGRWNEQFF
CDR3 DNA: TGCGCCAGCAGCTTGGAGGCCAGCGGAAGATGGAATGAGCAGTTCTTC

D gene: NA
J gene: TRBJ2-1
V gene: TRBV6-2/TRBV6-3
clone size: many
CDR3 protein: CASSPGISSYNEQFF
CDR3 DNA: TGTGCCAGCAGCCCCGGGATCAGCTCCTACAATGAGCAGTTCTTC

D gene: NA
J gene: TRBJ2-3
V gene: TRBV5-1
clone size: many
CDR3 protein: CASSLGSSRDTQYF
CDR3 DNA: TGCGCCAGCAGCTTGGGGTCCAGCCGGGATACGCAGTATTTT

D gene: NA
J gene: TRBJ2-3
V gene: TRBV25-1
clone size: few
CDR3 protein: CATSAGSDTQYF
CDR3 DNA: TGTGCCACCAGCGCAGGGTCGGATACGCAGTATTTT

D gene: NA
J gene: TRBJ2-4
V gene: TRBV10-3
clone size: many
CDR3 protein: CAISESGFLAKNIQYF
CDR3 DNA: TGTGCCATCAGTGAGTCGGGGTTCCTAGCCAAAAACATTCAGTACTTC